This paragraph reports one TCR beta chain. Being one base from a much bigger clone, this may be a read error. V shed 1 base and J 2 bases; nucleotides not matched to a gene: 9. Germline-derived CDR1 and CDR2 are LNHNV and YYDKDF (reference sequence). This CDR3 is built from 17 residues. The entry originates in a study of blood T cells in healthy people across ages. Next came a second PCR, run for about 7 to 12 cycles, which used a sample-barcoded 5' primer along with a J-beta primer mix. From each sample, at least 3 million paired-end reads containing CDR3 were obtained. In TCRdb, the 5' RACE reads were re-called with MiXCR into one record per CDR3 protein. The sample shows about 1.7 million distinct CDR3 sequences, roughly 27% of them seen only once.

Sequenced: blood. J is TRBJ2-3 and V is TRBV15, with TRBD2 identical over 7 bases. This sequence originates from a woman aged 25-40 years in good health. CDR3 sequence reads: CATSRVGAGRVTDTQYF. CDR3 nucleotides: TGTGCCACCAGCAGAGTTGGAGCGGGAAGGGTCACAGATACGCAGTATTTT.